This T cell receptor (beta chain) derives from a study of persistence of HIV-infected CD4 T cells. Anti-CD3/anti-CD28 beads served as a nonspecific positive control stimulus. Sorting of responding CD4+ T cells relied on upregulated CD40 ligand together with CD69. V was cut by 5 bases and J by 5 bases, with 18 bases left in between. Germline V gene lookup returns CDR1 SGHTA and CDR2 FQGNSA. The CDR3 is made up of 15 amino acids. This was the immunoSEQ version 4 assay in survey mode. Produced via immunoSEQ multiplex PCR; TCRdb's table is partial and in-frame only. Among more than 30,000 clones listed, about 87% were seen once. Notes on this clone: Its antigen is undetermined.

The clonotype comes from an adult man with HIV who was CMV-seropositive. V gene TRBV7-2 combines with J gene TRBJ2-5, with TRBD2 as a possible D gene (7 bases). The sequencing here drew on CD4+ T cells sorted from PBMCs after approximately 19-hour stimulation, taken from a patient who received antiretroviral therapy. In DNA form, the CDR3 reads TGTGCCAGCAGCCCAGTCAGGGGAGGGCGGGAGACCCAGTACTTC. Translation: CASSPVRGGRETQYF.